This paragraph reports one T cell receptor beta chain. The data stem from a study of blood T cell repertoires in COVID-19. Seattle's enrolled individuals joined amid active infection and were then monitored longitudinally. Assay used: immunoSEQ multiplex PCR; TCRdb lists only in-frame clones, some missing. The table shows around 250,000 clones, with over 70% occurring only once. This CDR3 contains 16 residues. J was trimmed by 8 bases and V by 1 base; bases with no gene match: 13. Germline lookup yields CDR1 ENHRY and CDR2 SYGVKD. The material sequenced was peripheral blood. The TCR comes from an older woman with COVID-19, enrolled during active disease. V usage is TRBV10-3 and J usage is TRBJ1-2; 7 bases agree with TRBD1. The CDR3 DNA sequence: TGTGCCATCAGTGAGTTTTTGCATGACAGGGTCGGGGGCTACACCTTC. Protein product: CAISEFLHDRVGGYTF.